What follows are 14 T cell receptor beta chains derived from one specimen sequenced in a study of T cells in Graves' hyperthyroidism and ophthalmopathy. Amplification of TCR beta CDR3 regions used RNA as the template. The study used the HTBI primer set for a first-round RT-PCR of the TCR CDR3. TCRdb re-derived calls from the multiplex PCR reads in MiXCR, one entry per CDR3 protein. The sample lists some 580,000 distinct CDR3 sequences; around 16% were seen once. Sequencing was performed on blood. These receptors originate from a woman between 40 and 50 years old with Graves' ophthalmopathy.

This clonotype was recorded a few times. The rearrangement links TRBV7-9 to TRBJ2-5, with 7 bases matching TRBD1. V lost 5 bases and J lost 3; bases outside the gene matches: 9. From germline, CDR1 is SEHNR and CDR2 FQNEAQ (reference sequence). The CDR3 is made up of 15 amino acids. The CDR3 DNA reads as TGTGCCAGCAGCCCCAACCGTGGACAGGAAGAGACCCAGTACTTC. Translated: CASSPNRGQEETQYF.

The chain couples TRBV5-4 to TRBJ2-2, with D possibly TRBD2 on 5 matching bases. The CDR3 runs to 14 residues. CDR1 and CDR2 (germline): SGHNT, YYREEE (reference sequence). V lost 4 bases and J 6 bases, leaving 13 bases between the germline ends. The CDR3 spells CASSKPPGAGELFF. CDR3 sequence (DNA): TGTGCCAGCAGCAAACCTCCCGGGGCCGGGGAGCTGTTTTTT.

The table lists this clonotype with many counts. This chain's CDR3 is CASSHGGGFSYEQYF. CDR3 coding DNA: TGTGCCAGCAGCCACGGGGGAGGGTTCTCCTACGAGCAGTACTTC. This chain uses TRBV28 with TRBJ2-7; 7 bases are shared with TRBD2. This CDR3 is built from 15 residues. Germline V CDR1 and CDR2: MDHEN, SYDVKM. The V and J ends lost 6 bases and 0 bases, in that order; junction bases with no gene match: 8.

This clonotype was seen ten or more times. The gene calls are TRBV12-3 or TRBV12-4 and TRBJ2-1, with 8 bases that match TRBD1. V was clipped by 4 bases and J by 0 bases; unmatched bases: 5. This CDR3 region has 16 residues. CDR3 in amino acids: CASSYRTGSSYNEQFF. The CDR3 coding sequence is TGTGCCAGCAGTTATCGGACAGGGAGCTCCTACAATGAGCAGTTCTTC.

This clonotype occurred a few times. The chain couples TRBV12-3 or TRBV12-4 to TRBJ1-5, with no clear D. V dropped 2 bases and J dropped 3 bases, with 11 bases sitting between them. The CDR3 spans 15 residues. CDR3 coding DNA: TGTGCCAGCAGTTTATACCCGCTAACCAATCAGCCCCAGCATTTT. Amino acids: CASSLYPLTNQPQHF.

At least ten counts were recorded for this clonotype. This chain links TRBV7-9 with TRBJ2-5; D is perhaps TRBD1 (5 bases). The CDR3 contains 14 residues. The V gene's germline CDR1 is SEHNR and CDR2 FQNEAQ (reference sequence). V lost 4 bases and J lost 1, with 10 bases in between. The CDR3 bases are TGTGCCAGCAGCTCAGGGATACGCCAAGAGACCCAGTACTTC. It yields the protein CASSSGIRQETQYF.

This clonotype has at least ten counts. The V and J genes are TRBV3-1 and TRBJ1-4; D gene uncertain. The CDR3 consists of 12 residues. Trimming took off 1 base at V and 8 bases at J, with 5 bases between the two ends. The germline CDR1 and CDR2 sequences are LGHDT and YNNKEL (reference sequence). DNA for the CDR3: TGTGCCAGCAGCCAAGGGCGCGAAAAACTGTTTTTT. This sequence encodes CASSQGREKLFF.

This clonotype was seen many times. The CDR3: CASSEGTGSTLHF. The DNA of the CDR3 is TGTGCCAGCAGTGAAGGGACCGGTTCCACCCTCCACTTT. The V call is TRBV6-1, the J call TRBJ1-6, with unresolved D. Germline CDR1 is MNHNS and CDR2 is SASEGT. Trimming pared 1 base from V and 14 bases from J, leaving 12 bases between. This CDR3 spans 13 amino acids.

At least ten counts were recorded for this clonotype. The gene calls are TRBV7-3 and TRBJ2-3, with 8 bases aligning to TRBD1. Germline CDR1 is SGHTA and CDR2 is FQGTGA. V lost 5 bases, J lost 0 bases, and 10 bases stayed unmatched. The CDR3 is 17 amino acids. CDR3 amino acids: CASSRTGSGPSTDTQYF. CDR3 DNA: TGTGCCAGCAGCCGGACAGGGAGCGGCCCTAGCACAGATACGCAGTATTTT.

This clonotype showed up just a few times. The CDR3 sequence is CASSQDISGGYNEQFF. In DNA, the CDR3 is TGTGCCAGCAGCCAAGATATAAGCGGGGGCTACAATGAGCAGTTCTTC. This chain connects TRBV3-1 to TRBJ2-1; 8 nucleotides match TRBD2. CDR1 and CDR2 from the germline V gene are LGHDT and YNNKEL (reference sequence). The CDR3 sequence is 16 residues long. V was clipped by 0 bases and J by 3 bases; unmatched bases: 4.

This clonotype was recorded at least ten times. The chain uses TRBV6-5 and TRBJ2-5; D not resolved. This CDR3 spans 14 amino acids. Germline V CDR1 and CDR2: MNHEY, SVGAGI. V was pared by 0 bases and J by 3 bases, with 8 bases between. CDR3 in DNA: TGTGCCAGCAGTTACTCGGGTGGAGAAGAGACCCAGTACTTC. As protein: CASSYSGGEETQYF.

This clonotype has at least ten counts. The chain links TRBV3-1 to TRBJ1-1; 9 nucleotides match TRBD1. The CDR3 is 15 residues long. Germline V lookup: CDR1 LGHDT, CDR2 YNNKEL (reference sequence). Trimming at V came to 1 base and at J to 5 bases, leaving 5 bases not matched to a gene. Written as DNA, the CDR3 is TGTGCCAGCAGCCAAGCGGGACAGGGTGGAACTGAAGCTTTCTTT. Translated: CASSQAGQGGTEAFF.

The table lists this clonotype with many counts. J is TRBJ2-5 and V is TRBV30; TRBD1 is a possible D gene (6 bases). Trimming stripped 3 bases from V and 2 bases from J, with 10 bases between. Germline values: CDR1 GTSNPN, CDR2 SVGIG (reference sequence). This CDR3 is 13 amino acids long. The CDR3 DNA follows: TGTGCCTGGAGCCCAGGGGATCAAGAGACCCAGTACTTC. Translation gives CAWSPGDQETQYF.

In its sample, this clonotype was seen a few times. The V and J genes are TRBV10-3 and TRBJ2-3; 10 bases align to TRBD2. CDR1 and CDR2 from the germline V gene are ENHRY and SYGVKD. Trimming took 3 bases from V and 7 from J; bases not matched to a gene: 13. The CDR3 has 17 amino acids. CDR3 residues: CAISDPSVSGGANTQYF. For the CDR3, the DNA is TGTGCCATCAGTGACCCCTCTGTCAGCGGGGGGGCAAATACGCAGTATTTT.